These T cell receptor beta chains were read from a single sample in a study of cytomegalovirus exposure and HLA in healthy donors. The protocol was immunoSEQ multiplex PCR, while the TCRdb copy is restricted to in-frame clones and leaves out a portion. The sample has approximately 290,000 clones; 80% are singletons. Sequenced: PBMCs. Receptors were obtained from a girl aged 2 to 9 in good health and CMV-seronegative. Each CDR3 is given with its conserved first and last residue. Fields, in order: J gene, D gene, V gene, clone size, CDR3 protein, CDR3 DNA. A D gene is named only where the DNA matches it firmly. Clone size is given for some rows only: seen once, a few or many times, or a class if the clone is expanded.

>TRBJ1-4|NA|TRBV6-6|NA
CASAGAGEKLFF
TGTGCCAGCGCAGGGGCGGGTGAAAAACTGTTTTTT
>TRBJ2-1|NA|TRBV4-2|few
CASSQDLTSYYEQFF
TGTGCCAGCAGCCAAGATCTTACCTCTTACTATGAGCAGTTCTTC
>TRBJ1-5|NA|TRBV5-1|NA
CASSLNSGKDQPQHF
TGCGCCAGCAGCCTGAATTCAGGGAAGGATCAGCCCCAGCATTTT
>TRBJ1-5|NA|TRBV28|NA
CASRSSHPRGNQPQHF
TGTGCCAGCAGATCAAGCCACCCCCGGGGCAATCAGCCCCAGCATTTT
>TRBJ1-2|NA|TRBV7-4|NA
CASSFHTQTPQTYTF
TGTGCCAGCAGCTTTCATACCCAAACACCGCAAACCTACACCTTC
>TRBJ2-2|TRBD2|TRBV5-1|NA
CASIAGGPDTGELFF
TGCGCCAGCATAGCGGGAGGGCCTGACACCGGGGAGCTGTTTTTT
>TRBJ2-1|NA|TRBV10-3|NA
CAISAGDYNEQFF
TGTGCCATCAGTGCCGGGGATTACAATGAGCAGTTCTTC
>TRBJ2-7|NA|TRBV13|few
CASSLGRGAQEQYF
TGTGCCAGCAGCTTAGGTCGGGGGGCACAGGAGCAGTACTTC
>TRBJ2-5|TRBD2|TRBV27|NA
CASSLSPPLAGGETQYF
TGTGCCAGCAGTTTATCCCCACCCCTAGCGGGGGGTGAGACCCAGTACTTC
>TRBJ1-2|TRBD1|TRBV5-1|once
CASTLGTGTTYGYTF
TGCGCCAGCACCCTGGGGACAGGGACGACCTATGGCTACACCTTC
>TRBJ2-7|TRBD2|TRBV27|NA
CASSSLRDVNPGGSYEQYF
TGTGCCAGCAGTTCACTCCGGGACGTAAATCCGGGAGGATCCTACGAGCAGTACTTC
>TRBJ2-7|NA|TRBV6-5|NA
CASSYSARGYEQYF
TGTGCCAGCAGTTACTCGGCCAGGGGCTACGAGCAGTACTTC
>TRBJ1-1|TRBD1|TRBV25-1|NA
CASSERGQSEAFF
TGTGCCAGCAGTGAGAGGGGGCAGAGTGAAGCTTTCTTT
>TRBJ1-4|TRBD1|TRBV7-8|NA
CASSSRRQGARTNEKLFF
TGTGCCAGCAGCTCCCGTCGACAGGGGGCGCGTACTAATGAAAAACTGTTTTTT
>TRBJ2-1|TRBD2|TRBV28|NA
CASSQTPAGVMDEQFF
TGTGCCAGCAGTCAAACACCAGCGGGAGTTATGGATGAGCAGTTCTTC
>TRBJ1-1|TRBD1|TRBV28|NA
CASSAGDRGSTEAFF
TGTGCCAGCAGCGCTGGGGACAGGGGTAGCACTGAAGCTTTCTTT
>TRBJ1-3|NA|TRBV6-6|once
CASGSGGTGGNTIYF
TGTGCCAGTGGATCTGGGGGGACGGGGGGAAACACCATATATTTT
>TRBJ1-1|NA|TRBV7-3|NA
CASRTERNTEAFF
TGTGCCAGCAGAACAGAACGGAACACTGAAGCTTTCTTT